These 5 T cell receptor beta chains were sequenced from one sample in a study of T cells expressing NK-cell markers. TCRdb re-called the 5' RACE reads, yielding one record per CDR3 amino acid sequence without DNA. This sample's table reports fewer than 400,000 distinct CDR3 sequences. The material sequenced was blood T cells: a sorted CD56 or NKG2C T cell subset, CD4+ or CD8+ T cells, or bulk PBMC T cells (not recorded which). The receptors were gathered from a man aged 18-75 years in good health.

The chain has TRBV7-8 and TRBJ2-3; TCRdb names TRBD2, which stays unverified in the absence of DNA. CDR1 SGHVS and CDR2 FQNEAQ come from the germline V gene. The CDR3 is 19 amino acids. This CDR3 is CASSFFPRGPAARADTQYF. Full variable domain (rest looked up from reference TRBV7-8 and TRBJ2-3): GAGVSQSPRYKVAKRGQDVALRCDPISGHVSLFWYQQALGQGPEFLTYFQNEAQLDKSGLPSDRFFAERPEGSVSTLKIQRTQQEDSAVYLCASSFFPRGPAARADTQYFGPGTRLTVL.

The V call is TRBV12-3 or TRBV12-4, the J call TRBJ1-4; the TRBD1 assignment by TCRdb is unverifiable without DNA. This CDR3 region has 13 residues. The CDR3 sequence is CATRRDSNEKLFF.

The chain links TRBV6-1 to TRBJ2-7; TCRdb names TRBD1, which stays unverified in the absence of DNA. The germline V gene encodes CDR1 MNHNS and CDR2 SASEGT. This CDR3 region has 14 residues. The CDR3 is CASLGTVNSYEQYF.

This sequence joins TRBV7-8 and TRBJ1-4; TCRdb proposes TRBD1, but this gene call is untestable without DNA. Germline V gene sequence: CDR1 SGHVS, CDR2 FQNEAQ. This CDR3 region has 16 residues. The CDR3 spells CASSPLDRKTNEKLFF.

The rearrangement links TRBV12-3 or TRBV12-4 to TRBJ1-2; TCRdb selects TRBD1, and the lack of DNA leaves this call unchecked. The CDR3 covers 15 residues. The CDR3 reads CASRTQGQGWGGYTF.